Below are 4 T cell receptor beta chains sequenced from a single sample in a study of regulatory T cells in long-lasting Graves disease (dated by TCRdb to the early 2020s). Library construction relied on multiplex PCR. Sequencing used an Illumina HiSeq 4000. iRepertoire HTBI primers and Arm-PCR amplification of CDR3 regions were used to construct TCR beta libraries. TCRdb handled the public reads itself, with Q25 trimming in fastp and clone calling in MiXCR, and kept productive beta chains. For every CDR3 protein sequence, its rows merge into one entry that carries the most common genes and DNA. The sample table holds over 450,000 distinct CDR3 sequences, of which about 11% were seen once. In total, the top ten clones hold roughly 8.2% of the sample. Explained via the paper, the time point label denotes: newly diagnosed GD, antithyroid drugs for less than 3 months. For both TCR sequencing and RNA sequencing, RNA was extracted from PBMCs using TRIzol.

The same specimen was also included in a second study, on T cells in Graves' hyperthyroidism and ophthalmopathy.

The sample in question was peripheral blood mononuclear cells (PBMCs), obtained at new diagnosis, from a patient treated with antithyroid drugs. Every receptor here comes from a woman in her thirties with Graves disease. Donor details come from another sample of the same person, matched by shared clones.

The chain combines TRBV19 with TRBJ1-1; TRBD1 might be the D (6 bases). CDR3 size: 13 residues. Trimming shortened V by 0 bases and J by 11 bases, and 13 bases separated the two germline ends. Per the germline V gene, CDR1 is LNHDA and CDR2 is SQIVND (reference sequence). CDR3 in amino acids: CASSIDQQGKAFF. CDR3 in DNA: TGTGCCAGTAGTATAGATCAGCAGGGGAAGGCTTTCTTT. The entire variable domain, with the rest obtained from reference TRBV19 and TRBJ1-1, is as follows: DGGITQSPKYLFRKEGQNVTLSCEQNLNHDAMYWYRQDPGQGLRLIYYSQIVNDFQKGDIAEGYSVSREKKESFPLTVTSAQKNPTAFYLCASSIDQQGKAFFGQGTRLTVV.

This clonotype was counted ten times or more. The CDR3: CASSSAEEVHPWGYTF. CDR3 nucleotide sequence: TGTGCCAGCAGCTCGGCGGAAGAAGTGCACCCCTGGGGCTACACCTTC. The V call is TRBV7-8, the J call TRBJ1-2; D unresolved. This CDR3 is built from 16 residues. Trimming removed 4 bases at V and 8 bases at J, with 23 bases between. Germline V lookup: CDR1 SGHVS, CDR2 FQNEAQ.

There are many counts of this clonotype. This rearrangement joins TRBV10-3 to TRBJ2-1; the match to TRBD1 covers 7 bases. Germline CDR1 and CDR2: ENHRY and SYGVKD. V lost 6 bases, J lost 1 base, and 3 bases stayed unmatched. The CDR3 consists of 14 residues. DNA for the CDR3: TGTGCCATCAGGGGACAGATTTCCTACAATGAGCAGTTCTTC. Its translation: CAIRGQISYNEQFF.

The table lists this clonotype with many counts. The chain links TRBV6-1 to TRBJ2-5; possible D gene TRBD2, 6 bases. The V gene's germline CDR1 is MNHNS and CDR2 SASEGT. This CDR3 spans 14 amino acids. V was clipped by 7 bases and J by 5 bases, with 17 bases between them. DNA of the CDR3: TGTGCCAGCAAACAAGGAGGGTCGCAGGAGACCCAGTACTTC. It encodes CASKQGGSQETQYF.